These 21 T cell receptor beta chains were sequenced from one sample in a study of T cell responses to AZD1222 COVID-19 vaccine (dated by TCRdb to the early 2020s). Library construction relied on the immunoSEQ multiplex PCR assay. What TCRdb holds here is the immuneACCESS table cut down to in-frame rearrangements. Part of the clones is not present; checked against another copy, under half of the missing clones reflect an unresolved V gene, and the others are unexplained. Across this sample there are over 130,000 clones, with roughly 90% seen only once. Clones ranked in the top ten supply about 5.5% of the sample. In the paper's terms, the time point label means: baseline before first vaccination. Source: peripheral blood, taken on day 0 of AZD1222 vaccination. The receptors originated from an adult in good health.

J is TRBJ2-7 and V is TRBV24-1; TRBD1 is a possible D gene (6 bases). Germline assignment: CDR1 KGHDR and CDR2 SFDVKD. Trimming removed 3 bases at V and 3 bases at J, with 11 bases between. The CDR3 covers 14 residues. This CDR3 reads CATSDTGLVYEQYF. CDR3 DNA: TGTGCCACCAGTGATACAGGGTTAGTCTACGAGCAGTACTTC.

The chain has TRBV19 and TRBJ1-6, with unresolved D. V gave up 5 bases and J gave up 7 bases, with 6 bases separating them. Germline V CDR1 and CDR2: LNHDA, SQIVND (reference sequence). The CDR3 is 12 residues long. CDR3 coding DNA: TGTGCCAGTAGTGTCCCCAATTCACCCCTCCACTTT. The encoded protein is CASSVPNSPLHF.

This rearrangement joins TRBV29-1 to TRBJ1-2; 7 positions match TRBD1. CDR3 length: 12 amino acids. Germline lookup yields CDR1 SQVTM and CDR2 ANQGSEA. V shed 7 bases and J 8 bases; nucleotides not matched to a gene: 10. The CDR3 spells CSASRDSAGYTF. The CDR3 DNA reads TGCAGCGCCAGCCGGGACAGTGCGGGCTACACCTTC.

The chain uses TRBV12-5 and TRBJ2-3; D gene ambiguous. Per the germline V gene, CDR1 is LGHNT and CDR2 is FRNRAP. The CDR3 sequence is 13 residues long. V was trimmed by 4 bases and J by 1 base, leaving 6 bases between them. The CDR3 DNA sequence: TGTGCTAGTGGTTCGGCGGGCACAGATACGCAGTATTTT. Translated: CASGSAGTDTQYF.

The chain has TRBV6-4 and TRBJ2-3; a weak D match, TRBD2 (6 bases). The V gene lost 1 base and the J gene lost 5 bases, with 16 bases spanning the gap. The germline V gene encodes CDR1 MRHNA and CDR2 SNTAGT. The CDR3 covers 16 residues. As DNA, the CDR3 is TGTGCCAGCAGTGACTTCGGGGGTGAGCGTTTAGATACGCAGTATTTT. This codes for CASSDFGGERLDTQYF.

The chain recombines TRBV6-5 with TRBJ2-5, with a tentative D call TRBD1 (6 bases). The V end lost 5 bases, the J end lost 5 bases, and 9 bases lay between the germline ends. Germline loops: CDR1 MNHEY, CDR2 SVGAGI. The CDR3 runs 12 residues. The CDR3 coding sequence is TGTGCCAGCAGTCAGGGGTGGGAGACCCAGTACTTC. This translates into CASSQGWETQYF.

The gene calls are TRBV12-3 or TRBV12-4 and TRBJ1-5; D is ambiguous. This CDR3 is built from 13 residues. V was pared by 3 bases and J by 4 bases, with 7 bases between. CDR3 in DNA: TGTGCCAGCAGTTTTATCGGGAATCAGCCCCAGCATTTT. It specifies CASSFIGNQPQHF.

V is TRBV6-5 and J is TRBJ2-4, with 7 bases aligning to TRBD2. This CDR3 spans 14 amino acids. Germline V gene data show CDR1 as MNHEY and CDR2 as SVGAGI. V lost 4 bases, J lost 9 bases, and 9 bases stayed unmatched. CDR3 nucleotide sequence: TGTGCCAGCAGTTGGGGAGGGGTCGAGGGCATTCAGTACTTC. It translates to CASSWGGVEGIQYF.

V usage is TRBV9 and J usage is TRBJ1-1, with D tentatively TRBD1 (5 bases). The V end lost 4 bases, the J end lost 4 bases, and 17 bases lay between the germline ends. The germline V gene has CDR1 SGDLS and CDR2 YYNGEE. The CDR3 is 15 amino acids. The CDR3 DNA is TGTGCCAGCAGCCCAGGTGGGGCCGGGGGCACTGAAGCTTTCTTT. Translation: CASSPGGAGGTEAFF.

The V and J genes are TRBV29-1 and TRBJ2-3; D unclear. Trimming took 3 bases from V and 0 from J, leaving 10 bases between them. CDR1 is SQVTM and CDR2 is ANQGSEA in the germline V gene. CDR3 size: 14 residues. This CDR3 is CSVDLIGSTDTQYF. The CDR3 region has the DNA TGCAGCGTTGATCTGATCGGTAGCACAGATACGCAGTATTTT.

The V and J genes are TRBV9 and TRBJ1-1; no clear D gene. Trimming removed 1 base at V and 0 bases at J, with 7 bases between. Germline V CDR1 and CDR2: SGDLS, YYNGEE. The CDR3 has 14 residues. The CDR3 DNA follows: TGTGCCAGCAGCGTACAGGTGATGAACACTGAAGCTTTCTTT. This translates into CASSVQVMNTEAFF.

CDR3 sequence reads: CASSSAVIQGATNEKLFF. DNA for the CDR3: TGCGCCAGCAGCTCCGCGGTAATACAGGGAGCAACTAATGAAAAACTGTTTTTT. The rearrangement uses TRBV5-1 and TRBJ1-4, with a weak D call TRBD1 (6 bases). Between the trimmed V and J ends, which lost 3 bases and 0 bases, there was a span of 18 bases. The CDR3 is made up of 18 amino acids. Germline CDR1 is SGHRS and CDR2 is YFSETQ.

The chain uses TRBV7-9 and TRBJ2-7; D may be TRBD1 (5 bases). CDR3 length: 15 amino acids. Looked up from germline, CDR1 is SEHNR and CDR2 is FQNEAQ (reference sequence). The V and J ends lost 1 base and 3 bases respectively, with 13 bases between them. As DNA, the CDR3 is TGTGCCAGCAGCTTAGGTAAAGGGGTTAACTACGAGCAGTACTTC. Its translation: CASSLGKGVNYEQYF.

This chain connects TRBV6-6 to TRBJ2-3, with a tentative D call TRBD2 (6 bases). Trimming removed 2 bases at V and 5 bases at J, with 11 bases between. CDR1 MNHNY and CDR2 SVGAGI come from the germline V gene (reference sequence). CDR3 length: 14 residues. The CDR3 sequence is CASSYRTTEDTQYF. Here the CDR3 DNA reads TGTGCCAGCAGTTACAGGACTACCGAAGATACGCAGTATTTT.

The J gene is TRBJ2-7, the V gene TRBV27; 11 bases line up with TRBD1. The germline CDR1 and CDR2 sequences are MNHEY and SMNVEV (reference sequence). V lost 8 bases, J lost 5 bases, and 8 bases stayed unmatched. This CDR3 spans 14 amino acids. CDR3 protein: CASGGQGDRHEQYF. For the CDR3, the DNA is TGTGCCAGCGGGGGACAGGGGGATCGGCACGAGCAGTACTTC.

This clone was seen just once. The genes are TRBV6-5 and TRBJ1-4; tentatively, D is TRBD1 (6 bases). The length of the CDR3 is 13 residues. Per germline, CDR1 MNHEY and CDR2 SVGAGI. V shed 8 bases and J shed 4 bases, with 11 bases lying between them. This CDR3 is CASAGQSNEKLFF. CDR3 DNA sequence: TGTGCCAGCGCCGGACAGAGTAATGAAAAACTGTTTTTT.

The rearrangement uses TRBV6-2 or TRBV6-3 and TRBJ2-3; TRBD2 agrees at 9 bases. There are 13 residues in the CDR3. Germline CDR1 is MNHEY and CDR2 is SVGEGT. V lost 5 bases and J lost 3; bases outside the gene matches: 0. The CDR3 coding sequence is TGTGCCAGCAGTCTAGCGGGAACAGATACGCAGTATTTT. The encoded protein is CASSLAGTDTQYF.

This rearrangement joins TRBV28 to TRBJ2-2; D perhaps matches TRBD2 (6 bases). The germline V and J ends were trimmed by 3 bases and 6 bases, with 17 bases remaining between them. CDR3 length: 16 amino acids. Germline V gene sequence: CDR1 MDHEN, CDR2 SYDVKM. CDR3 sequence: CASSFVYGRGAGELFF. The CDR3 region has the DNA TGTGCCAGCAGTTTTGTTTACGGGAGAGGCGCCGGGGAGCTGTTTTTT.

J is TRBJ2-3 and V is TRBV2, with 7 nucleotides matching TRBD1. CDR1 and CDR2 from the germline V gene are SNHLY and FYNNEI. This CDR3 spans 16 amino acids. After removal of 1 base from V and 4 bases from J, the junction contained 8 bases not matched to a gene. Here the CDR3 DNA reads TGTGCCAGCAGTGAAGTTAGGGGGCGTGGCGCAGATACGCAGTATTTT. This translates into CASSEVRGRGADTQYF.

The chain recombines TRBV19 with TRBJ1-1; a weak D match, TRBD1 (5 bases). The CDR3 contains 14 residues. Germline values: CDR1 LNHDA, CDR2 SQIVND (reference sequence). The ends were cut back, 4 bases at V and 6 bases at J, with 15 bases in the middle. The DNA for the CDR3 is TGTGCCAGTAGTAGGGGGGAGGGGTGGTCTGAAGCTTTCTTT. Protein sequence: CASSRGEGWSEAFF.

The CDR3: CASSSSGRALEQYF. In DNA, the CDR3 is TGTGCCAGCAGCTCTAGCGGGAGGGCCCTGGAGCAGTACTTC. V gene TRBV7-2 combines with J gene TRBJ2-7, with TRBD2 identical over 12 bases. This CDR3 comprises 14 residues. V was pared by 4 bases and J by 7 bases, with 5 bases of the junction left unmatched. Germline V gene sequence: CDR1 SGHTA, CDR2 FQGNSA.